These 27 T cell receptor beta chains share one sample of origin, sequenced in a study of T cells in Graves' hyperthyroidism and ophthalmopathy. The source material, RNA transcripts, was used to amplify TCR beta CDR3 regions. A first-round RT-PCR of the TCR CDR3 used the HTBI primer set. MiXCR was run by TCRdb on the multiplex PCR reads, yielding one entry per CDR3 protein. Among around 190,000 distinct CDR3 sequences listed, about 15% were seen once. Sample: blood. Receptors were obtained from a woman aged 50 to 65 with Graves' hyperthyroidism.

In this sample, this clonotype turned up many times. The chain recombines TRBV29-1 with TRBJ1-2; 9 nucleotides match TRBD1. CDR1 is SQVTM, CDR2 ANQGSEA, per germline. This CDR3 has 13 amino acids. Germline trimming cut 4 bases from V and 7 bases from J; bases unmatched to any gene: 7. CDR3 sequence reads: CSVGDRVTIGYTF. In DNA, the CDR3 is TGCAGCGTTGGGGACAGGGTGACTATTGGCTACACCTTC.

This clonotype appeared many times. This chain joins TRBV19 and TRBJ2-7; TRBD1 matches 8 bases. Trimming at V came to 3 bases and at J to 5 bases, leaving 3 bases not matched to a gene. Germline CDR1 is LNHDA and CDR2 is SQIVND (reference sequence). This CDR3 spans 13 amino acids. The DNA for the CDR3 is TGTGCCAGTAGTATGGACAGGGATAACGAGCAGTACTTC. Translation: CASSMDRDNEQYF. The full variable domain, completed using reference TRBV19 and TRBJ2-7, is DGGITQSPKYLFRKEGQNVTLSCEQNLNHDAMYWYRQDPGQGLRLIYYSQIVNDFQKGDIAEGYSVSREKKESFPLTVTSAQKNPTAFYLCASSMDRDNEQYFGPGTRLTVT.

This clonotype was detected ten times or more. The V call is TRBV2, the J call TRBJ2-7; D remains ambiguous. CDR1 and CDR2 (germline): SNHLY, FYNNEI. The CDR3 length is 15 residues. V lost 6 bases to trimming and J lost 3 bases, with 18 bases between them. The CDR3 DNA reads as TGTGCCAGCAGAGAAATCCCCGGATCGGGCTACGAGCAGTACTTC. Protein product: CASREIPGSGYEQYF.

This clonotype is a singleton in its sample. The genes are TRBV28 and TRBJ1-6; no definite D call. CDR1 MDHEN and CDR2 SYDVKM come from the germline V gene. The V and J ends lost 8 bases and 10 bases respectively, with 12 bases between them. The CDR3 covers 12 residues. The CDR3 region has the DNA TGTGCCAGCGGGGAACTCGGGTCACCCCTCCACTTT. Translation: CASGELGSPLHF. Combining the CDR3 with reference TRBV28 and TRBJ1-6 gives the whole variable domain DVKVTQSSRYLVKRTGEKVFLECVQDMDHENMFWYRQDPGLGLRLIYFSYDVKMKEKGDIPEGYSVSREKKERFSLILESASTNQTSMYLCASGELGSPLHFGNGTRLTVT.

The chain links TRBV4-1 to TRBJ1-2; possibly TRBD1 for D (5 bases). The germline gives CDR1 MGHRA, CDR2 YSYEKL. This CDR3 has 14 amino acids. V lost 5 bases, J lost 6 bases, and 16 bases lay in between. The CDR3 sequence: CASSATTTRDGYTF. For the CDR3, the DNA is TGCGCCAGCAGCGCGACGACCACCAGGGATGGCTACACCTTC.

This clonotype was found many times. V and J are TRBV5-1 and TRBJ1-1; 7 bases map to TRBD1. CDR1 SGHRS and CDR2 YFSETQ come from the germline V gene. Trimming took 0 bases from V and 3 from J; bases not matched to a gene: 2. This CDR3 is 14 amino acids long. The CDR3 nucleotides are TGCGCCAGCAGCTTGGGAGGGGGCGACACTGAAGCTTTCTTT. Its translation: CASSLGGGDTEAFF.

The sample holds many counts of this clonotype. This could be a read error, since a much larger clone is one nucleotide away. This rearrangement joins TRBV12-3 or TRBV12-4 to TRBJ1-5; D might be TRBD1 (6 bases). V lost 5 bases to trimming and J lost 3 bases, with 14 bases between them. The CDR3 covers 15 residues. The CDR3, as DNA: TGTGCCAGCAGTCCCGGGACAAGGGCCAATCAGCCCCAGCATTTT. It encodes CASSPGTRANQPQHF.

The chain recombines TRBV5-5 with TRBJ2-5, with D perhaps matching TRBD2 (5 bases). This CDR3 is built from 14 residues. The germline V gene has CDR1 SGHKS and CDR2 YYEKEE (reference sequence). Deletions cut 4 bases from V and 5 bases from J, with 15 bases between. The CDR3 nucleotides read TGTGCCAGCAGCCATACTAGAATCCGCGAGACCCAGTACTTC. It yields the protein CASSHTRIRETQYF.

This clonotype was seen repeatedly, ten times or more. The CDR3 spells CASSLPFVGDNEQFF. The CDR3 DNA reads as TGTGCCAGCAGTCTCCCATTTGTCGGGGATAATGAGCAGTTCTTC. This chain links TRBV6-1 with TRBJ2-1; tentative D call: TRBD2 (5 bases). Germline V gene sequence: CDR1 MNHNS, CDR2 SASEGT. Trimming stripped 5 bases from V and 7 bases from J, with 18 bases between. CDR3 length equals 15 residues.

This clonotype was observed at least ten times. This chain joins TRBV5-8 and TRBJ2-4, with 12 bases aligning to TRBD1. The CDR3 covers 15 residues. J lost 4 bases, V lost 4 bases, and 3 bases had no gene match. The germline V gene has CDR1 SGHTS and CDR2 YDEGEE. The CDR3 reads CASSGTGGRKNIQYF. CDR3 nucleotide sequence: TGTGCCAGCAGCGGGACAGGGGGCAGGAAAAACATTCAGTACTTC. Drawing the rest from reference TRBV5-8 and TRBJ2-4, the complete variable domain is EAGVTQSPTHLIKTRGQQATLRCSPISGHTSVYWYQQALGLGLQFLLWYDEGEERNRGNFPPRFSGRQFPNYSSELNVNALELEDSALYLCASSGTGGRKNIQYFGAGTRLSVL.

The J gene is TRBJ2-1, the V gene TRBV5-1; 11 bases agree with TRBD2. The CDR3 loop spans 21 amino acids. Germline V gives CDR1 SGHRS, CDR2 YFSETQ. With 0 bases clipped from V and 0 bases from J, the junction kept 14 bases outside the gene matches. The CDR3 region has the DNA TGCGCCAGCAGCTTGGTTCTTCTGGCTAGCGGGGGGCGGAGCTCCTACAATGAGCAGTTCTTC. It codes for CASSLVLLASGGRSSYNEQFF.

In this sample, this clonotype turned up many times. V is TRBV6-1 and J is TRBJ2-7; 10 bases are shared with TRBD1. V gave up 6 bases and J gave up 5 bases; unmatched junction bases: 4. Germline CDR1 and CDR2: MNHNS and SASEGT. This CDR3 contains 13 residues. The CDR3 nucleotides read TGTGCCAGCAGCCAGACAGGGGGCCACGAGCAGTACTTC. Amino acids: CASSQTGGHEQYF.

This clonotype was found a few times. The V and J genes are TRBV7-9 and TRBJ1-1, with a weak D call TRBD1 (5 bases). V was trimmed by 2 bases and J by 10 bases, leaving 8 bases between them. This CDR3 has 11 residues. The germline gives CDR1 SEHNR, CDR2 FQNEAQ (reference sequence). Here the CDR3 DNA reads TGTGCCAGCAGCTTAATGGGGGGAGCTTTCTTT. Its protein product is CASSLMGGAFF.

This clonotype was picked up many times. This chain uses TRBV2 with TRBJ2-3; 7 bases are a match to TRBD1. Germline loops: CDR1 SNHLY, CDR2 FYNNEI. The CDR3 is 12 amino acids. V dropped 6 bases and J dropped 6; count of bases not matched to a gene: 3. This CDR3 is CASRGTVDTQYF. In nucleotides, the CDR3 is TGTGCCAGCAGGGGGACAGTGGATACGCAGTATTTT.

This clonotype was recorded many times. The chain joins TRBV10-1 to TRBJ2-2; 9 bases fit TRBD1. Trimming at V came to 7 bases and at J to 3 bases, leaving 24 bases not matched to a gene. This CDR3 has 21 residues. CDR1 WNHNN and CDR2 SYGVQD come from the germline V gene (reference sequence). The DNA for the CDR3 is TGCGCCAGCACCGGGACAGGGCCCGAAGAAAAGAGCTATAGGGACACCGGGGAGCTGTTTTTT. This translates into CASTGTGPEEKSYRDTGELFF.

This clonotype was seen at least ten times. The V call is TRBV27, the J call TRBJ1-5; a weak D match, TRBD1 (6 bases). This CDR3 spans 14 amino acids. Looked up from germline, CDR1 is MNHEY and CDR2 is SMNVEV (reference sequence). Trimming removed 4 bases at V and 7 bases at J, with 14 bases between. Here the CDR3 DNA reads TGTGCCAGCAGTTCTTGGACAGAGGGGCAGCCCCAGCATTTT. It translates to CASSSWTEGQPQHF.

This chain joins TRBV3-1 and TRBJ1-3; D remains unclear. The V end was cut by 0 bases, the J end by 4 bases, with 16 bases between. The V gene's germline CDR1 is LGHDT and CDR2 YNNKEL (reference sequence). The CDR3 is 17 residues long. The CDR3 region is CASSQERSGALGNTIYF. In DNA form, the CDR3 reads TGTGCCAGCAGCCAAGAAAGAAGCGGTGCTTTAGGAAACACCATATATTTT. Variable domain in full (rest from reference TRBV3-1 and TRBJ1-3): DTAVSQTPKYLVTQMGNDKSIKCEQNLGHDTMYWYKQDSKKFLKIMFSYNNKELIINETVPNRFSPKSPDKAHLNLHINSLELGDSAVYFCASSQERSGALGNTIYFGEGSWLTVV.

Notes on this clonotype: A much larger clone differs by one base, so this may be a read error. V gene TRBV6-1 combines with J gene TRBJ1-1, with D perhaps matching TRBD1 (6 bases). Germline V gene data show CDR1 as MNHNS and CDR2 as SASEGT. This CDR3 is built from 14 residues. The CDR3 region is CASRKGGENTEASF. The CDR3 nucleotides read TGTGCCAGCAGAAAGGGGGGCGAAAACACTGAAGCTTCCTTT.

There are many counts of this clonotype. The chain's CDR3 is CASRAGTGGYTF. The CDR3 DNA reads TGTGCCAGCAGGGCAGGGACGGGAGGCTACACCTTC. The chain employs TRBV6-1 and TRBJ1-2; weak D call: TRBD1 (5 bases). The length of the CDR3 is 12 residues. Germline lookup yields CDR1 MNHNS and CDR2 SASEGT. The V gene lost 6 bases and the J gene lost 8 bases, with 13 bases spanning the gap.

This clonotype was counted at least ten times. V gene TRBV5-1 combines with J gene TRBJ1-4, with 11 positions matching TRBD1. Looked up from germline, CDR1 is SGHRS and CDR2 is YFSETQ. J gave up 6 bases and V 4 bases, and 11 bases lay outside the gene matches. The CDR3 is 17 amino acids. The CDR3 loop reads CASSLAGQGAYDEKLFF. DNA of the CDR3: TGCGCCAGCAGCCTCGCCGGACAGGGGGCGTACGATGAAAAACTGTTTTTT.

The sample holds a few counts of this clonotype. V usage is TRBV19 and J usage is TRBJ2-3, with 10 nucleotides matching TRBD2. Germline V gene data show CDR1 as LNHDA and CDR2 as SQIVND (reference sequence). Trimming at V came to 4 bases and at J to 1 base, leaving 11 bases not matched to a gene. The CDR3 runs 18 residues. The CDR3, as DNA: TGTGCCAGTAGTAATAGCGGGGGGCACCTGCTTCGCACAGATACGCAGTATTTT. It encodes CASSNSGGHLLRTDTQYF.

Ten or more counts support this clonotype. CDR3: CASRPTPQETQYF. Here the CDR3 DNA reads TGTGCCAGCAGGCCGACTCCGCAAGAGACCCAGTACTTC. The chain is built from TRBV12-3 or TRBV12-4 and TRBJ2-5; D call uncertain. V lost 6 bases, J lost 2 bases, and 10 bases lay in between. CDR3 length: 13 residues.

Ten or more counts support this clonotype. V gene TRBV6-1 combines with J gene TRBJ2-3, with a tentative D call TRBD2 (6 bases). With 5 bases removed from V and 2 bases from J, the gap between germline ends came to 17 bases. This CDR3 is 16 amino acids long. CDR1 MNHNS and CDR2 SASEGT come from the germline V gene. CDR3 sequence reads: CASSPSAGGATDTQYF. The CDR3 DNA follows: TGTGCCAGCAGTCCCAGTGCAGGAGGGGCCACAGATACGCAGTATTTT.

This clonotype was counted at least ten times. A read error may explain this, as a much larger clone is one base away. This rearrangement joins TRBV6-2 or TRBV6-3 to TRBJ2-3; D unclear. The CDR3 is 14 residues long. Germline V gives CDR1 MNHEY, CDR2 SVGEGT. The CDR3 region has the DNA TGTGCCAGCAGCGTGGACGGTACCACAGATACGCAGTGTTTT. It yields the protein CASSVDGTTDTQCF.

The sample holds many counts of this clonotype. This chain joins TRBV12-3 or TRBV12-4 and TRBJ2-1; a possible D gene is TRBD2 (5 bases). This CDR3 has 15 amino acids. Trimming left V 7 bases short and J 3 bases short, with 16 bases between. DNA for the CDR3: TGTGCCAGCAATACCGGACTTGTTAACTACAATGAGCAGTTCTTC. Protein product: CASNTGLVNYNEQFF.

This clonotype was counted many times. The V gene is TRBV19, the J gene TRBJ1-1; D remains ambiguous. From germline, CDR1 is LNHDA and CDR2 SQIVND (reference sequence). The V and J ends lost 7 bases and 4 bases respectively, with 16 bases between them. This CDR3 region has 14 residues. CDR3 nucleotides: TGTGCCAGTATAGGGCAGGATCGGGGCACTGAAGCTTTCTTT. Translation gives CASIGQDRGTEAFF.

This clonotype was found many times. V usage is TRBV28 and J usage is TRBJ2-5; D is ambiguous. This CDR3 has 12 residues. V lost 10 bases, J lost 1 base, and 10 bases lay in between. Germline lookup yields CDR1 MDHEN and CDR2 SYDVKM. The CDR3: CATSGSQETQYF. Written as DNA, the CDR3 is TGTGCCACTTCCGGGTCCCAAGAGACCCAGTACTTC.